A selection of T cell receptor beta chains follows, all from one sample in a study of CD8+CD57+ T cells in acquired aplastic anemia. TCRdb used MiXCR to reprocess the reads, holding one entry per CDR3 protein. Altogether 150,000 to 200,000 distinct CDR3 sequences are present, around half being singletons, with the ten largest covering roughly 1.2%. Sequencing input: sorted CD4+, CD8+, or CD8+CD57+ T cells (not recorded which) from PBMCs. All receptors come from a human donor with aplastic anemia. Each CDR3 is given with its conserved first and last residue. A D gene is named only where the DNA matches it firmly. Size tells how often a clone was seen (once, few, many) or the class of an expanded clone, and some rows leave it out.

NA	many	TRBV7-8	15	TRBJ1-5	TGTGCCAGCAGCTTATCCGACAGATTCAATCAGCCCCAGCATTTT	CASSLSDRFNQPQHF
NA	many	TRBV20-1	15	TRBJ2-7	TGCAGTGCTAGAGATACGAGGGCCTCCACCTACGAGCAGTACTTC	CSARDTRASTYEQYF
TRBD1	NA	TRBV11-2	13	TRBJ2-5	TGTGCCAGCAGCATCGGGACAGGGGAGACCCAGTACTTC	CASSIGTGETQYF
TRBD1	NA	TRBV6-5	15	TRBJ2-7	TGTGCCAGCAGTTACGCCCGGACAGGGACCTACGGGCAGTACTTC	CASSYARTGTYGQYF
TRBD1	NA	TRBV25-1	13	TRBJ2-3	TGTGCCGGCACGGACAGGCTCACAGATACGCAGTATTTT	CAGTDRLTDTQYF
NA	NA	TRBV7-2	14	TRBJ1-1	TGTGCCAGCAGCTTAGCGCTACGGAACACTGAAGCTTTCTTT	CASSLALRNTEAFF
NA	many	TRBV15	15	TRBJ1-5	TGTGCCACCAGGAGACAGCCTTATAGCAATCAGCCCCAGCATTTT	CATRRQPYSNQPQHF
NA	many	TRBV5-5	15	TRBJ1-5	TGTGCCAGCACCCACGGATATTCCACGGGAGAGCCCCAGCATTTT	CASTHGYSTGEPQHF
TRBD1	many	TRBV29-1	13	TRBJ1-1	TGCAGCGTTGGGGGACAGATGAACACTGAAGCTTTCTTT	CSVGGQMNTEAFF
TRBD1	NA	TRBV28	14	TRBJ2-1	TGTGCCAGCAGCCCAGGGGGCGCGTTGAGGGAGCAGTTCTTC	CASSPGGALREQFF
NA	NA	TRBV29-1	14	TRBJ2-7	TGCAGCGTTGGTATTGGACGGACTTCCTACGAGCAGTACTTC	CSVGIGRTSYEQYF
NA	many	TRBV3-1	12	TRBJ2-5	TGTGCCAGCACCCTGTTGGGGGAGACCCAGTACTTC	CASTLLGETQYF
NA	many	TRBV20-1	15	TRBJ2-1	TGCAGTGCTAGAGCCAGAGGGGCCCCGTTTGGTGAGCAGTTCTTC	CSARARGAPFGEQFF
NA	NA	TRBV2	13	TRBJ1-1	TGTGCCAGCTATTCGGGGATGAACACTGAAGCTTTCTTT	CASYSGMNTEAFF
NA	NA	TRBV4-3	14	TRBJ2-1	TGCGCCAGCAGCCAAGATAACACCTACAATGAGCAGTTCTTC	CASSQDNTYNEQFF
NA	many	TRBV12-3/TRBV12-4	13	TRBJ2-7	TGTGCCAGCAGTTTTTCAGGGTTCAACGAGCAGTACTTC	CASSFSGFNEQYF
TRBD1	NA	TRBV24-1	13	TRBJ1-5	TGTGCCACCAGGCAGGGGGAAAACCAACCCCAGCATTTT	CATRQGENQPQHF
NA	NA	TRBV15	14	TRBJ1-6	TGTGCCACCAGCAGAGAAGAATATAATTCACCCCTCCACTTT	CATSREEYNSPLHF
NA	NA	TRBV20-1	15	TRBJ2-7	TGCAGTGCAACCGACACCCAGGGAACAGGCTACGAGCAGTACTTC	CSATDTQGTGYEQYF
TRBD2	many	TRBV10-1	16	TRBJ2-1	TGCGCCAGCAGTGTTATACCGGGACTAGCGTCCAATGAGCAGTTCTTC	CASSVIPGLASNEQFF
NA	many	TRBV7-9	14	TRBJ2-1	TGTGCCAGCAGCTTAGCGCTTCTCGAGGGTCCTTCGTTCTTC	CASSLALLEGPSFF
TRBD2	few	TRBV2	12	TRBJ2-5	TGTGCCACGGGGGGGAGACAAGAGACCCAGTACTTC	CATGGRQETQYF
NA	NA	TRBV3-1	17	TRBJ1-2	TGTGCCAGCAGCCGAAGTTGGGACCATTGGGACGGAGGTGGCTACACCTTC	CASSRSWDHWDGGGYTF
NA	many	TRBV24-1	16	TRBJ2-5	TGTGCCACCTTAGCACTCTCCATGTTACCCCAAGAGACCCAGTACTTC	CATLALSMLPQETQYF
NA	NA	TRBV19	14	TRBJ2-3	TGTGCCAGTAGTATTATCGACGGGGCAGATACGCAGTATTTT	CASSIIDGADTQYF
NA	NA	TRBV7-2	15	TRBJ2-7	TGTGCCAGCAGCGCCCGGGGGACCGGAACCTACGAGCAGTACTTC	CASSARGTGTYEQYF
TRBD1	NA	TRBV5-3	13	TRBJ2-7	TGTGCCAGCAAGTACAGGGGCGGCTCCGAGCAGTACTTC	CASKYRGGSEQYF
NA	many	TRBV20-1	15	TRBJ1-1	TGCAGTGCTAGAGATGTGAGGCGGGGGGACACTGAAGCTTTCTTT	CSARDVRRGDTEAFF
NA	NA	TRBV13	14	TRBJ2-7	TGTGCCAGCAGCTTCGGTGTCGACGACTACGAGCAGTACTTC	CASSFGVDDYEQYF
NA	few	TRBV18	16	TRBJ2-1	TGTGCCAGCTCACGAAACAGGGAGAGCTCCTACAATGAGCAGTTCTTC	CASSRNRESSYNEQFF